These 5 T cell receptor beta chains originate from one sample sequenced in a study of blood T cell repertoires in COVID-19. Repertoires were generated with immunoSEQ multiplex PCR, while TCRdb's copy carries only in-frame clones and drops some. The sample consists of some 250,000 clones, approximately 90% of them appearing once. The specimen sequenced was PBMCs or T cells enriched from blood (not recorded which). These receptor sequences come from a woman aged 40-49 years with acute COVID-19.

This chain uses TRBV11-2 with TRBJ1-6, with 7 bases fitting TRBD1. The germline V gene encodes CDR1 SGHAT and CDR2 FQNNGV. J lost 0 bases, V lost 4 bases, and 6 bases had no gene match. This CDR3 spans 17 amino acids. CDR3 protein: CASSSWTGSSYNSPLHF. CDR3 nucleotide sequence: TGTGCCAGCAGCTCCTGGACAGGAAGCTCCTATAATTCACCCCTCCACTTT.

The chain combines TRBV14 with TRBJ1-1; D is possibly TRBD1 (5 bases). This CDR3 region has 15 residues. Trimming took 0 bases from V and 4 from J, leaving 12 bases between them. Germline CDR1 is SGHDN and CDR2 is FVKESK. The CDR3 here is CASSQESRVVTEAFF. The CDR3 DNA is TGTGCCAGCAGCCAAGAGTCCAGGGTGGTCACTGAAGCTTTCTTT.

The rearrangement uses TRBV4-3 and TRBJ2-1; the match to TRBD2 covers 11 bases. Germline CDR1 LGHNA, CDR2 YSLEER. Trimming took 4 bases from V and 2 from J; bases not matched to a gene: 4. CDR3 length equals 16 residues. The CDR3 sequence: CASSPRLAGPYNEQFF. In DNA form, the CDR3 reads TGCGCCAGCAGCCCCCGACTAGCGGGGCCCTACAATGAGCAGTTCTTC.

V gene TRBV6-5 combines with J gene TRBJ2-1, with TRBD2 identical over 10 bases. V trimming: 6 bases; J trimming: 4 bases; junction bases outside the gene matches: 6. The CDR3 loop spans 15 amino acids. Germline V lookup: CDR1 MNHEY, CDR2 SVGAGI. CDR3 nucleotides: TGTGCCAGCAGACATGATAGCGGGAGGTACAATGAGCAGTTCTTC. Protein product: CASRHDSGRYNEQFF.

The gene calls are TRBV7-2 and TRBJ2-1; D is perhaps TRBD2 (6 bases). The CDR3 contains 14 residues. V was pared by 5 bases and J by 4 bases, with 12 bases between. Germline CDR1 and CDR2: SGHTA and FQGNSA. The CDR3 is CASSPPGAYNEQFF. The CDR3 nucleotides read TGTGCCAGCAGCCCGCCGGGAGCTTACAATGAGCAGTTCTTC.